This is a list of T cell receptor beta chains from one sample in a study of control samples from healthy donors and cancer patients. Clones were read by immunoSEQ multiplex PCR, and TCRdb kept only the in-frame ones, dropping some. Found here are 100,000 to 150,000 clones, 80% to 95% of them singletons; the top ten hold roughly 6%. Material: blood. These receptors all stem from a man aged 18 to 29 in good health. Each CDR3 is given with its conserved first and last residue. The D gene is left open where the match is weak. Expanded clones get a size class; other rows say once, few or many, or leave the size out.

-	TRBD1	TRBJ2-1	TRBV6-5	CASRWTGGFNEQFF	TGTGCCAGCAGATGGACAGGGGGCTTCAATGAGCAGTTCTTC
-	-	TRBJ2-5	TRBV5-1	CASSFLTSKETQYF	TGCGCCAGCAGTTTCCTAACATCGAAAGAGACCCAGTACTTC
-	TRBD1	TRBJ1-6	TRBV3-1/TRBV3-2	CASSQGSTGANSPLHF	TGTGCCAGCAGCCAAGGCTCCACAGGGGCTAATTCACCCCTCCACTTT
-	TRBD1	TRBJ1-5	TRBV6-1	CASSEVRTGDGQPQHF	TGTGCCAGCAGTGAAGTAAGGACAGGGGACGGTCAGCCCCAGCATTTT
-	TRBD2	TRBJ2-3	TRBV2	CASRWRGVLGTDTQYF	TGTGCCAGCAGATGGCGGGGGGTCCTCGGCACAGATACGCAGTATTTT
-	-	TRBJ2-7	TRBV19	CASSIGGSSYEQYF	TGTGCCAGTAGTATAGGGGGTTCCTCCTACGAGCAGTACTTC
-	TRBD1	TRBJ1-5	TRBV27	CASSLTGGGQPQHF	TGTGCCAGCAGTCTGACAGGGGGCGGACAGCCCCAGCATTTT
few	-	TRBJ1-6	TRBV10-3	CAISESGGNSPLHF	TGTGCCATCAGTGAGTCAGGAGGGAATTCACCCCTCCACTTT
-	TRBD1	TRBJ2-2	TRBV27	CASSLRQGFLGTGELFF	TGTGCCAGCAGCCTCCGACAGGGTTTTTTGGGGACCGGGGAGCTGTTTTTT
-	-	TRBJ1-6	TRBV28	CASSFLIPRSPLHF	TGTGCCAGCAGTTTCCTAATCCCCCGTTCACCCCTCCACTTT
once	-	TRBJ2-5	TRBV3-1/TRBV3-2	CASSRSGTQYF	TGTGCCAGCAGCCGATCCGGGACCCAGTACTTC
-	-	TRBJ2-7	TRBV30	CAWSGGPRWTPTYEQYF	TGTGCCTGGAGTGGTGGCCCCCGTTGGACACCCACCTACGAGCAGTACTTC
-	-	TRBJ2-6	TRBV30	CAWSRGLLDSGANVLTF	TGTGCCTGGAGTCGAGGGCTGCTTGACTCTGGGGCCAACGTCCTGACTTTC
-	-	TRBJ1-1	TRBV10-2	CASSATGLGTEAFF	TGCGCCAGCAGTGCTACGGGGTTGGGAACTGAAGCTTTCTTT
-	TRBD1	TRBJ2-5	TRBV2	CASSPSGQGKGQETQYF	TGTGCCAGCAGTCCGTCCGGACAGGGGAAGGGTCAAGAGACCCAGTACTTC
-	-	TRBJ1-1	TRBV7-7	CASSLAINTEAFF	TGTGCCAGCAGCTTAGCCATCAACACTGAAGCTTTCTTT
-	-	TRBJ1-2	TRBV30	CAWSSGGYGYTF	TGTGCCTGGAGTTCAGGCGGCTATGGCTACACCTTC
-	-	TRBJ2-2	TRBV5-4	CASSLANTGELFF	TGTGCCAGCAGTCTAGCAAACACCGGGGAGCTGTTTTTT
-	-	TRBJ2-7	TRBV5-5	CASSHRTLTISYEQYF	TGTGCCAGCAGTCATCGGACACTAACCATCTCCTACGAGCAGTACTTC
once	-	TRBJ2-2	TRBV12-3/TRBV12-4	CASSFSRGELFF	TGTGCCAGCAGTTTCAGCCGCGGGGAGCTGTTTTTT
-	TRBD2	TRBJ2-3	TRBV6-5	CASSPRGDRDTQYF	TGTGCCAGCTCACCCCGGGGGGACCGGGATACGCAGTATTTT
-	-	TRBJ1-2	TRBV27	CASRRDYLEDYGYTF	TGTGCCAGCAGGCGTGACTACCTTGAGGACTATGGCTACACCTTC
-	-	TRBJ2-2	TRBV18	CASSLLAVANTGELFF	TGTGCCAGCTCACTTTTAGCGGTGGCGAACACCGGGGAGCTGTTTTTT
-	-	TRBJ1-1	TRBV7-9	CASSTTWNTEAFF	TGTGCCAGCAGCACAACGTGGAACACTGAAGCTTTCTTT
-	-	TRBJ1-2	TRBV10-3	CATYSDLSSANYGYTF	TGTGCCACCTACTCTGACCTATCTTCAGCTAACTATGGCTACACCTTC
-	-	TRBJ2-3	TRBV19	CASSLGGTSTDTQYF	TGTGCCAGTAGTCTAGGGGGTACTAGCACAGATACGCAGTATTTT
once	-	TRBJ1-5	TRBV11-2	CASSLSGNQPQHF	TGTGCCAGCAGCTTATCAGGGAATCAGCCCCAGCATTTT
-	-	TRBJ1-1	TRBV6-1	CASSELHGKVLPTEAFF	TGTGCCAGCAGTGAACTCCACGGTAAGGTTTTGCCAACTGAAGCTTTCTTT
-	TRBD1	TRBJ1-3	TRBV27	CASTSGTGFSGNTIYF	TGTGCCAGCACCTCCGGGACAGGGTTCTCTGGAAACACCATATATTTT
-	TRBD2	TRBJ2-5	TRBV7-6	CASSLAGGYQETQYF	TGTGCCAGCAGCTTAGCGGGGGGGTACCAAGAGACCCAGTACTTC
once	TRBD1	TRBJ2-3	TRBV5-4	CASSDYRTGGISDTQYF	TGTGCCAGCAGCGATTATCGGACAGGGGGCATCTCAGATACGCAGTATTTT
-	-	TRBJ2-1	TRBV5-4	CASRADRHSYNEQFF	TGTGCCAGCAGAGCAGACAGGCACTCCTACAATGAGCAGTTCTTC
-	-	TRBJ1-2	TRBV6-1	CASSESPVFNYGYTF	TGTGCCAGCAGTGAAAGTCCCGTTTTTAACTATGGCTACACCTTC
-	-	TRBJ2-6	TRBV3-1/TRBV3-2	CASSSRDGANVLTF	TGTGCCAGCAGCTCCCGAGATGGGGCCAACGTCCTGACTTTC
-	TRBD2	TRBJ2-7	TRBV27	CASSLRGIYEQYF	TGTGCCAGTTCCCTGCGGGGGATCTACGAGCAGTACTTC
-	-	TRBJ1-1	TRBV4-2	CASSRALVRNTEAFF	TGTGCCAGCAGCCGCGCCCTAGTAAGGAACACTGAAGCTTTCTTT
once	-	TRBJ2-5	TRBV5-6	CASSLGRETQYF	TGTGCCAGCAGCTTGGGGAGGGAGACCCAGTACTTC
-	-	TRBJ2-5	TRBV5-1	CASSLGGGSVGETQYF	TGCGCCAGCAGCTTGGGCGGCGGATCGGTGGGGGAGACCCAGTACTTC
-	-	TRBJ2-3	TRBV5-5	CASSLVAGSTDTQYF	TGTGCCAGCAGCTTGGTGGCGGGGAGCACAGATACGCAGTATTTT
-	-	TRBJ2-2	TRBV9	CASAEENTGELFF	TGTGCCAGCGCCGAAGAGAACACCGGGGAGCTGTTTTTT